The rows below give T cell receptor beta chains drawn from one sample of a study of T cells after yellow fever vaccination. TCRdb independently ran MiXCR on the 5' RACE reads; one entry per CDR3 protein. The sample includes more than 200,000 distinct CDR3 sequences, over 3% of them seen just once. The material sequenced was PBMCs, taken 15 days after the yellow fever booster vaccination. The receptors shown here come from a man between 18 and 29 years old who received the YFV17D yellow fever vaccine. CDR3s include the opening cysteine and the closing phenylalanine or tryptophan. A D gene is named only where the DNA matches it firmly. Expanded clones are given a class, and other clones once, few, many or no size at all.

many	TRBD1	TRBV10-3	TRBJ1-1	CAISDKGAGTEAFF	TGTGCCATCAGTGATAAGGGGGCGGGCACTGAAGCTTTCTTT
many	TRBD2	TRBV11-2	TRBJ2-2	CASSHGGSGELFF	TGTGCCAGCAGCCACGGGGGGTCCGGGGAGCTGTTTTTT
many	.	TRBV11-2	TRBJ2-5	CASSLVSETQYF	TGTGCCAGCAGCTTAGTCTCAGAGACCCAGTACTTC
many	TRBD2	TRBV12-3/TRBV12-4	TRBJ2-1	CASSSGLAWPVHEQFF	TGTGCCAGCAGCTCCGGACTAGCTTGGCCTGTCCATGAGCAGTTCTTC
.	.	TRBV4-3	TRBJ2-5	CASSHGGISETQYF	TGCGCCAGCAGCCACGGCGGGATATCAGAGACCCAGTACTTC
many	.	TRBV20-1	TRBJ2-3	CSASGYTDTQYF	TGCAGTGCTAGTGGCTACACAGATACGCAGTATTTT
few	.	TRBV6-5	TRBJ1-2	CASREGNNYGYTF	TGTGCCAGCAGGGAGGGGAATAACTATGGCTACACCTTC
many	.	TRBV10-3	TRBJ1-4	CAISDNRGGEKLFF	TGTGCCATCAGTGATAACCGTGGGGGTGAAAAACTGTTTTTT
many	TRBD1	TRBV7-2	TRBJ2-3	CASSLGQGGGDTQYF	TGTGCCAGCAGCTTGGGACAGGGTGGGGGCGATACGCAGTATTTT
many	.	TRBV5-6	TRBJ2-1	CASSLEDLNEQFF	TGTGCCAGCAGCTTGGAGGACCTGAATGAGCAGTTCTTC
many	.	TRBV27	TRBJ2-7	CASSLLQQVGYEQYF	TGTGCCAGCAGTTTATTACAACAGGTTGGATACGAGCAGTACTTC
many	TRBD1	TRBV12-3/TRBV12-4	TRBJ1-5	CASTTGTGVYSNQPQHF	TGTGCCAGCACCACCGGGACAGGGGTTTATAGCAATCAGCCCCAGCATTTT
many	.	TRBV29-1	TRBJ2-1	CSAARGASYNEQFF	TGCAGCGCCGCTCGGGGGGCTTCCTACAATGAGCAGTTCTTC
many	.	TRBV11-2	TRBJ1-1	CASSFRQGLNTEAFF	TGTGCCAGCAGCTTTCGGCAGGGATTGAACACTGAAGCTTTCTTT
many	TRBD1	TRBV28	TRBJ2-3	CASSSPGTGVDTQYF	TGTGCCAGCAGCTCCCCCGGGACAGGGGTAGATACGCAGTATTTT
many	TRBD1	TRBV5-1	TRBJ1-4	CASSSTGIEKLFF	TGCGCCAGCAGCTCGACAGGGATTGAAAAACTGTTTTTT
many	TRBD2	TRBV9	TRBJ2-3	CASKPRGGGPPWDTQYF	TGTGCCAGCAAACCTCGTGGCGGGGGTCCCCCTTGGGATACGCAGTATTTT
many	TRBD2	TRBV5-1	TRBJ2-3	CASRRRETHTDTQYF	TGCGCCAGCAGGCGGCGGGAGACCCACACAGATACGCAGTATTTT
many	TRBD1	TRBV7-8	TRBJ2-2	CQGGSGPGELFF	TGTCAAGGGGGCAGTGGGCCCGGGGAGCTGTTTTTT
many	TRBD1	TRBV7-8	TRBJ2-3	CASSPGTDRVTDTQYF	TGTGCCAGCAGCCCAGGGACAGATAGAGTCACAGATACGCAGTATTTT
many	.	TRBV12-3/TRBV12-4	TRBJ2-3	CASSLTASTDTQYF	TGTGCCAGCAGTTTGACAGCTAGCACAGATACGCAGTATTTT
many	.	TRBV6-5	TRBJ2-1	CASSYSTSVNEQFF	TGTGCCAGCAGTTACTCGACGTCGGTTAATGAGCAGTTCTTC
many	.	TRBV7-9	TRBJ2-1	CASQLSSYNEQFF	TGTGCCAGCCAACTGAGCTCCTACAATGAGCAGTTCTTC
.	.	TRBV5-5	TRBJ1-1	CASSLWDLNTEAFF	TGTGCCAGCAGCTTGTGGGACTTGAACACTGAAGCTTTCTTT
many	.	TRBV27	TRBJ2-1	CASSTPGTTSYNEQFF	TGTGCCAGCAGTACCCCCGGGACGACCTCCTACAATGAGCAGTTCTTC
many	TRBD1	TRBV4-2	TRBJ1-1	CASSRQGQGDTEAFF	TGTGCCAGCAGCCGGCAGGGACAGGGGGACACTGAAGCTTTCTTT
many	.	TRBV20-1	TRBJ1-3	CSALQGAGNTIYF	TGCAGTGCTCTTCAGGGCGCTGGAAACACCATATATTTT